Following are 16 T cell receptor beta chains from one sample sequenced in a study of T cell clonality in common variable immunodeficiency. Study observations and caveats: Fewer deletions and N-nucleotide insertions were reportedly seen in common variable immunodeficiency TCR beta sequences.

Antigens of these TCRs are unknown. Here immunoSEQ multiplex PCR was the method, and the copy in TCRdb shows in-frame clones only, minus some. The sample has fewer than 20,000 clones; the top ten hold roughly 5%. The source material was peripheral blood mononuclear cells. These TCRs come from a human donor with common variable immunodeficiency.

Regarding this clone: The CDR3 end falls 3 residues outside the read, so it is completed with the germline J gene. The chain has TRBV30 and TRBJ2-2; D remains ambiguous. CDR1 and CDR2 from the germline V gene are GTSNPN and SVGIG (reference sequence). Trimming removed 4 bases from V and 4 bases from J, with 7 bases in between. The length of the CDR3 is 12 residues. The CDR3 is CAWKSLTGELFF. The covered CDR3 bases are TGTGCCTGGAAGAGCCTCACCGGGGAG. The variable domain in full, completed from reference TRBV30 and TRBJ2-2, reads SQTIHQWPATLVQPVGSPLSLECTVEGTSNPNLYWYRQAAGRGLQLLFYSVGIGQISSEVPQNLSASRPQDRQFILSSKKLLLSDSGFYLCAWKSLTGELFFGEGSRLTVL.

Comments on this clone: The CDR3 end is not reached by the read, which stops 3 residues before it; the germline J gene fills it in. The chain is built from TRBV11-2 and TRBJ2-5; TRBD1 matches at 7 bases. The CDR3 spans 15 residues. CDR1 and CDR2 from the germline V gene are SGHAT and FQNNGV. V lost 2 bases to trimming and J lost 1 base; unmatched junction nucleotides: 4. The sequenced part of the CDR3 DNA is TGTGCCAGCAGCTTATCGGGACAGTTCCAAGAGACC. Protein sequence: CASSLSGQFQET. The CDR3, in full, reads CASSLSGQFQETQYF.

A word on this clone: The read terminates 3 residues ahead of where the CDR3 ends, so the germline J gene completes it. This sequence joins TRBV3-1 (or the pseudogene TRBV3-2) and TRBJ2-7; D possibly corresponds to TRBD1 (6 bases). CDR3 length equals 15 residues. Germline lookup yields CDR1 LGHDT and CDR2 YNNKEL (reference sequence). V was shortened by 5 bases and J by 4 bases, with 18 bases between the two germline ends. CDR3 loop: CASSSSRGRGYEQYF. CDR3 bases read: TGTGCCAGCAGCTCCAGCAGGGGCAGGGGTTACGAG.

On this clone itself: The CDR3 is cut off 3 residues early in the read; its end comes from the germline J gene. The genes are TRBV5-6 and TRBJ1-2, with 12 bases matching TRBD1. V trimming: 3 bases; J trimming: 7 bases; junction bases outside the gene matches: 4. CDR3 length: 14 amino acids. Germline CDR1 SGHDT, CDR2 YYEEEE. Incomplete CDR3 DNA: TGTGCCAGCAGCTCGGGACAGGGGGCATTTGGC. Its translation is CASSSGQGAFG. The whole CDR3 protein is CASSSGQGAFGYTF.

Note on this clone: The CDR3 end falls 3 residues outside the read, so it is completed with the germline J gene. The chain recombines TRBV7-3 with TRBJ2-1; 14 nucleotides match TRBD2. With 5 bases clipped from V and 8 bases from J, the junction kept 5 bases outside the gene matches. The germline CDR1 and CDR2 sequences are SGHTA and FQGTGA. The CDR3 loop spans 15 amino acids. Incomplete CDR3 DNA: TGTGCCAGCAGCCAGACTAGCGGGGGGGGATATGAG. This encodes CASSQTSGGGYE. Given in full, the CDR3 is CASSQTSGGGYEQFF.

The part of the CDR3 DNA that was read is TGTGCCAGCTCACAGAGACAGGGGGAACAGCCC. Translated, it gives CASSQRQGEQP. The entire CDR3 is CASSQRQGEQPQHF. The chain is built from TRBV18 and TRBJ1-5, with TRBD1 identical over 9 bases. The missing CDR3 end, 3 residues past where the read stops, is filled in from the germline J gene. The CDR3 covers 14 residues. Germline CDR1 is KGHSH and CDR2 is LQKENI. V was clipped by 4 bases and J by 7 bases; unmatched bases: 5.

With regard to this clone: The sequence runs out 3 residues before the end of the CDR3; the remainder is reconstructed from the germline J gene. The chain couples TRBV28 to TRBJ2-7, with D possibly TRBD1 on 6 matching bases. The CDR3 loop spans 14 amino acids. Trimming took 6 bases from V and 4 from J, leaving 16 bases between them. Germline loops: CDR1 MDHEN, CDR2 SYDVKM. The part of the CDR3 DNA that was read is TGTGCCAGCAGGCGAGGGGGTTTTCGGTACGAG. Translated, it gives CASRRGGFRYE. The CDR3 as a whole reads CASRRGGFRYEQYF.

Worth noting for this clone: With the read ending 3 residues before the CDR3 end, the germline J gene is used to fill in that end. This rearrangement joins TRBV20-1 to TRBJ2-7; tentative D call: TRBD2 (7 bases). CDR1 is DFQATT, CDR2 SNEGSKA, per germline (reference sequence). This CDR3 spans 15 amino acids. The V end was cut by 4 bases, the J end by 1 base, with 17 bases between. CDR3 DNA (partial): TGCAGTGCTAAGGGGGGGGTCGAGGGATCCTACGAG. This gives the protein CSAKGGVEGSYE. The whole CDR3 sequence reads CSAKGGVEGSYEQYF.

Regarding this clone: The missing CDR3 end, 3 residues past where the read stops, is filled in from the germline J gene. The V and J genes are TRBV2 and TRBJ1-1; D unresolved. V shed 4 bases and J shed 3 bases, with 9 bases lying between them. The length of the CDR3 is 13 residues. CDR1 SNHLY and CDR2 FYNNEI come from the germline V gene. The CDR3 loop is CASSGRVDTEAFF. CDR3 DNA (partial): TGTGCCAGCAGTGGTAGGGTGGACACTGAA.

Regarding this clone: The missing CDR3 end, 3 residues past where the read stops, is filled in from the germline J gene. This rearrangement joins TRBV19 to TRBJ2-1, with 16 bases lining up with TRBD2. V lost 7 bases, J lost 8 bases, and 8 bases stayed unmatched. Germline CDR1 and CDR2: LNHDA and SQIVND (reference sequence). CDR3 length: 16 residues. CDR3 residues: CASKSGTSGGAHEQFF. The covered CDR3 bases are TGTGCCAGTAAATCCGGGACTAGCGGGGGGGCGCATGAG.

On this clone: The read ends 3 residues early relative to the CDR3; the germline J gene fills the gap. The chain carries TRBV7-9 and TRBJ1-4; a possible D gene is TRBD1 (5 bases). The CDR3 contains 15 residues. CDR1 is SEHNR and CDR2 is FQNEAQ in the germline V gene (reference sequence). The V and J ends lost 3 bases and 2 bases respectively, with 10 bases between them. Partial CDR3 DNA: TGTGCCAGCAGCTTCCGGGGGAGGACTAATGAAAAA. It translates to CASSFRGRTNEK. Given in full, the CDR3 is CASSFRGRTNEKLFF.

To note about this clone: The read is 3 residues too short to cover the CDR3 end, so that end is filled in from the germline J gene. This sequence joins TRBV20-1 and TRBJ2-1; maybe TRBD1 (6 bases). Germline loops: CDR1 DFQATT, CDR2 SNEGSKA (reference sequence). With 2 bases removed from V and 5 bases from J, the gap between germline ends came to 10 bases. This CDR3 has 13 amino acids. The DNA read from the CDR3 is TGCAGTGCTAGATGGGGGCCCAACAATGAG. The encoded protein is CSARWGPNNE. The CDR3 reads in full as CSARWGPNNEQFF.

Turning to this clone: The read finishes 3 residues shy of the CDR3 end, and the germline J gene is used to complete it. This rearrangement joins TRBV19 to TRBJ2-1; tentatively, D is TRBD2 (6 bases). The CDR3 totals 17 residues. V was pared by 7 bases and J by 3 bases, with 22 bases between. Germline lookup yields CDR1 LNHDA and CDR2 SQIVND (reference sequence). The DNA read from the CDR3 is TGTGCCAGTACCTCAATATGGAGCGGGCCTTTCTACAATGAG. Its protein is CASTSIWSGPFYNE. The full CDR3 sequence reads CASTSIWSGPFYNEQFF.

Worth noting for this clone: The CDR3 end is not reached by the read, which stops 3 residues before it; the germline J gene fills it in. The chain combines TRBV28 with TRBJ2-3; 9 bases fit TRBD1. The ends lost 8 bases at V and 0 bases at J; junction bases unmatched: 6. The CDR3 has 15 residues. CDR1 is MDHEN and CDR2 is SYDVKM in the germline V gene. CDR3 protein: CASPPTGGSTDTQYF. CDR3 bases read: TGTGCCAGCCCTCCGACAGGGGGGAGCACAGATACG.

A note on this clone: The read terminates 3 residues ahead of where the CDR3 ends, so the germline J gene completes it. This rearrangement joins TRBV20-1 to TRBJ2-7, with TRBD1 identical over 7 bases. V shed 6 bases and J 3 bases; nucleotides not matched to a gene: 5. Germline loops: CDR1 DFQATT, CDR2 SNEGSKA (reference sequence). This CDR3 comprises 12 residues. The CDR3 bases that were read are TGCAGTGCAGGGACAGCGGTCTACGAG. Translation: CSAGTAVYE. The CDR3 as a whole reads CSAGTAVYEQYF.

Details on this clone: Read data end 3 residues before the CDR3 end; the end is taken from the germline J gene. J is TRBJ2-5 and V is TRBV20-1; the match to TRBD2 covers 14 bases. CDR3 size: 14 residues. With 5 bases clipped from V and 5 bases from J, the junction kept 4 bases outside the gene matches. Germline V gives CDR1 DFQATT, CDR2 SNEGSKA (reference sequence). Partial CDR3 DNA: TGCAGTGCTCACAGGACTAGCGGGGGGGAGACC. It translates to CSAHRTSGGET. The entire CDR3 reads CSAHRTSGGETQYF.